The 3 T cell receptor beta chains reported below all come from one sample, sequenced in a study of shared clonotypes between healthy human individuals. Produced via immunoSEQ multiplex PCR; TCRdb's table is partial and in-frame only. Among over 2 million clones listed, around 93% were seen once. Sequenced material: naive CD4+ T cells from PBMCs. Subset here: CD45RA+ positively selected. These receptors originate from a man aged 18 to 29 in good health. Some clones in this sample may be carry-over from other donors' samples.

The J gene is TRBJ2-5, the V gene TRBV4-1, with D possibly being TRBD1 (6 bases). The CDR3 has 14 residues. From germline, CDR1 is MGHRA and CDR2 YSYEKL. With 0 bases removed from V and 5 bases from J, the gap between germline ends came to 10 bases. This chain's CDR3 is CASSQDPRGETQYF. DNA of the CDR3: TGCGCCAGCAGCCAAGATCCAAGGGGGGAGACCCAGTACTTC.

A word on this clone: This specimen includes other DNA sequences encoding the same CDR3. The chain uses TRBV18 and TRBJ2-7; TRBD2 might be the D (5 bases). Germline V lookup: CDR1 KGHSH, CDR2 LQKENI. V was trimmed by 3 bases and J by 3 bases, leaving 6 bases between them. This CDR3 is built from 12 residues. The CDR3 DNA follows: TGTGCCAGCTCACCCCGGGGCTACGAGCAGTACTTC. Translating gives CASSPRGYEQYF.

V is TRBV27 and J is TRBJ2-4, with no clear D. The germline gives CDR1 MNHEY, CDR2 SMNVEV (reference sequence). V was clipped by 4 bases and J by 6 bases, with 13 bases between them. The CDR3 totals 14 residues. The CDR3 DNA reads TGTGCCAGCAGTTCGTGGGGTATGGGAAACATTCAGTACTTC. The encoded protein is CASSSWGMGNIQYF.